Below are 4 T cell receptor beta chains sequenced from a single sample in a study of blood T cells in healthy people across ages. A J-beta primer mix and a sample-barcoded 5' primer were used in a second PCR of about 7 to 12 cycles. TCRdb fed the 5' RACE reads into MiXCR, producing one record per CDR3 protein. The sample records approximately 790,000 distinct CDR3 sequences, around 68% being singletons. Sequenced material: blood. The receptors originated from a young man in good health.

The rearrangement links TRBV4-3 to TRBJ2-1; TRBD2 aligns across 7 bases. The CDR3 sequence is 14 residues long. Germline V CDR1 and CDR2: LGHNA, YSLEER. The V gene end was trimmed by 1 base and the J gene end by 8 bases; junction bases not matched to a gene: 5. CDR3 in DNA: TGCGCCAGCAGCCAAGGCTCGGGGGGTTATGAGCAGTTCTTC. Translation: CASSQGSGGYEQFF.

The chain has TRBV7-2 and TRBJ2-7; D gene uncertain. The CDR3 sequence is 14 residues long. Germline CDR1 SGHTA, CDR2 FQGNSA. V lost 0 bases to trimming and J lost 0 bases, with 6 bases between them. The CDR3 DNA reads TGTGCCAGCAGCTTAGCCACGAGCTCCTACGAGCAGTACTTC. Residues: CASSLATSSYEQYF.

V usage is TRBV6-5 and J usage is TRBJ1-2, with a weak D call TRBD1 (5 bases). Trimming left V 5 bases short and J 8 bases short, with 12 bases between. The germline gives CDR1 MNHEY, CDR2 SVGAGI. CDR3 length: 12 amino acids. Written as DNA, the CDR3 is TGTGCCAGCAGTCCCGGGACGGCCGGCTACACCTTC. Translation: CASSPGTAGYTF.

The V and J genes are TRBV5-8 and TRBJ2-4, with 7 bases fitting TRBD1. Germline V lookup: CDR1 SGHTS, CDR2 YDEGEE. The CDR3 spans 12 residues. V trimming: 6 bases; J trimming: 13 bases; junction bases outside the gene matches: 10. The CDR3 sequence: CASNSGQIQQYF. The CDR3, as DNA: TGTGCCAGCAACTCGGGACAGATACAGCAGTACTTC.